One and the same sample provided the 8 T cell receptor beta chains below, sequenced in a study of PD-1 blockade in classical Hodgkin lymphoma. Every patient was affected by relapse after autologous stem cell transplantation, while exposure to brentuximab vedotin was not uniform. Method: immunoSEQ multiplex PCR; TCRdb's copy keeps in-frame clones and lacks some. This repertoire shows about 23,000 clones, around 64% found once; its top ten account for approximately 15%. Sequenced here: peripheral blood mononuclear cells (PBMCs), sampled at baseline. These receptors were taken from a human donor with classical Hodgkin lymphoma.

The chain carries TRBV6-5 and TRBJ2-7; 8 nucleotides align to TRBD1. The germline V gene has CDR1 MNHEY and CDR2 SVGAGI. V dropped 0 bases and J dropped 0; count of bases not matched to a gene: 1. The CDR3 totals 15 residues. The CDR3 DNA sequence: TGTGCCAGCAGTTACTCCAGGGGGCCCTCCTACGAGCAGTACTTC. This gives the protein CASSYSRGPSYEQYF.

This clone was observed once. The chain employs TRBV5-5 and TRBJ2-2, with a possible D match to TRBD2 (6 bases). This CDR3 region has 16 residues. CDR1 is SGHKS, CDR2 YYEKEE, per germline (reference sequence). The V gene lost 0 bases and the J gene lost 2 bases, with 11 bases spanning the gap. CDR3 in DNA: TGTGCCAGCAGCTTGGCCGGGACTCTCAACACCGGGGAGCTGTTTTTT. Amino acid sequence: CASSLAGTLNTGELFF.

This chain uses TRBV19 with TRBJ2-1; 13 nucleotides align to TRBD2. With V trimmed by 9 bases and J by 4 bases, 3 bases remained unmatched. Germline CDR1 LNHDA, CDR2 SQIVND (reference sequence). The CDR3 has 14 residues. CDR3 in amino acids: CASQLAGGYNEQFF. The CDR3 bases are TGTGCCAGCCAACTAGCGGGGGGGTACAATGAGCAGTTCTTC.

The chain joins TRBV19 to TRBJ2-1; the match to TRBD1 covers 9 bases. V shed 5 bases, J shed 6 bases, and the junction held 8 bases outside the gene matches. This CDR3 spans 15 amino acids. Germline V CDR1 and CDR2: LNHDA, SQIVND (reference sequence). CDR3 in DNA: TGTGCCAGTAGTGGCGGGACAGGGAGGTTCAATGAGCAGTTCTTC. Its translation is CASSGGTGRFNEQFF. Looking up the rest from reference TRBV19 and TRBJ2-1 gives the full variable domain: DGGITQSPKYLFRKEGQNVTLSCEQNLNHDAMYWYRQDPGQGLRLIYYSQIVNDFQKGDIAEGYSVSREKKESFPLTVTSAQKNPTAFYLCASSGGTGRFNEQFFGPGTRLTVL.

This CDR3 is CASSLSGLVTEAFF. DNA of the CDR3: TGTGCCAGCTCACTCTCAGGGTTGGTCACTGAAGCTTTCTTT. This rearrangement joins TRBV18 to TRBJ1-1; D perhaps matches TRBD1 (5 bases). Between the trimmed V and J ends, which lost 4 bases and 4 bases, there was a span of 13 bases. The CDR3 consists of 14 residues. Germline V gives CDR1 KGHSH, CDR2 LQKENI. Filled out from reference TRBV18 and TRBJ1-1, the complete variable domain reads NAGVMQNPRHLVRRRGQEARLRCSPMKGHSHVYWYRQLPEEGLKFMVYLQKENIIDESGMPKERFSAEFPKEGPSILRIQQVVRGDSAAYFCASSLSGLVTEAFFGQGTRLTVV.

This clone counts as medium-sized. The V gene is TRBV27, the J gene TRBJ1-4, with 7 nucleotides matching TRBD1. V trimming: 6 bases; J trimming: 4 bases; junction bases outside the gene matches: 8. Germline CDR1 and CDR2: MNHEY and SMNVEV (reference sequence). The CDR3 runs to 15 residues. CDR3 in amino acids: CASRNSGGYNEKLFF. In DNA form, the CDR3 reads TGTGCCAGCAGAAACTCAGGGGGATATAATGAAAAACTGTTTTTT.

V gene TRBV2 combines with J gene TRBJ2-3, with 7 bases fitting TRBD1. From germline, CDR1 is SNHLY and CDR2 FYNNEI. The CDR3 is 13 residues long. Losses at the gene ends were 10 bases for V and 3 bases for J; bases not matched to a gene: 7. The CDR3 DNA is TGTGCCACCCTCCGGGACAGAACAGATACGCAGTATTTT. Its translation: CATLRDRTDTQYF.

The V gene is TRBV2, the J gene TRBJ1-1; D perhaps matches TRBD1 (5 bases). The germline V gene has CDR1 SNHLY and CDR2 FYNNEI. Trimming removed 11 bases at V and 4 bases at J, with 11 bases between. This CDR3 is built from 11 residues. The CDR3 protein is CAWGKGTEAFF. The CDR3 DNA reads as TGTGCCTGGGGGAAGGGCACTGAAGCTTTCTTT.